This TCR beta chain was sequenced for a study of CD8+ T cells in alopecia areata. Treatment here: oral pan-JAK inhibitor, 5-10 mg twice daily. The CDR3 contains 15 residues. V lost 3 bases to trimming and J lost 0 bases, with 14 bases between them. Looked up from germline, CDR1 is GTSNPN and CDR2 is SVGIG (reference sequence). Extracted from the samples, RNA was reverse transcribed into cDNA to serve as the sequencing template. Method: immunoSEQ multiplex PCR; TCRdb's copy keeps in-frame clones and lacks some. The sample lists under 200,000 clones, around three fifths occurring once. This specimen was CD4+ T cells sorted from blood, taken at week 4, from a patient treated with tofacitinib. This TCR came from a human donor with alopecia areata. This chain links TRBV30 with TRBJ1-1, with no clear D. Here the CDR3 DNA reads TGTGCCTGGAGGCCCTTGGGGTTTTTGAACACTGAAGCTTTCTTT. Its translation is CAWRPLGFLNTEAFF.